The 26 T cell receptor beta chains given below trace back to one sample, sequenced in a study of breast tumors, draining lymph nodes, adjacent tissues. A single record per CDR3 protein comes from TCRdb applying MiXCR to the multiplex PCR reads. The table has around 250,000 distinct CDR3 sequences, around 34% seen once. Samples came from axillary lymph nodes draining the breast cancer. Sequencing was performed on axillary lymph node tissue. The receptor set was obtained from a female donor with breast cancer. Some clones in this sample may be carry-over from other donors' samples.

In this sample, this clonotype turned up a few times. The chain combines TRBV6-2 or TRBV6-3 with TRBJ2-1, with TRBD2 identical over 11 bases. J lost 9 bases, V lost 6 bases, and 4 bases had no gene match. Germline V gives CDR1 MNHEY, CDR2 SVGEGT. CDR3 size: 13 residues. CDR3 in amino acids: CASRILAGVEQFF. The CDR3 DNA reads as TGTGCCAGCAGGATACTAGCGGGGGTTGAGCAGTTCTTC.

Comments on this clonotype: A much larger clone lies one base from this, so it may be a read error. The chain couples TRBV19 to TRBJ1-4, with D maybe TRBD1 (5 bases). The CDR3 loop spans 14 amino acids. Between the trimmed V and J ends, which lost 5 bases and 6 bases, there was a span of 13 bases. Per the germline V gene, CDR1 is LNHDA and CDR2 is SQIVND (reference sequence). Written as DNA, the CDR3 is TGTGCCAGTAGTGGATACAGGCCTTATGAAAAACTGTTTTTT. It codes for CASSGYRPYEKLFF.

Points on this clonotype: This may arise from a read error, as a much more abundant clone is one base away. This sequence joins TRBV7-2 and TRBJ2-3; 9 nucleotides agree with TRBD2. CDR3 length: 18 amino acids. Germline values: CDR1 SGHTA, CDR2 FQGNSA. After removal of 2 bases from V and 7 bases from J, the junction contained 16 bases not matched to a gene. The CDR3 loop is CASSLFLGGGGVSHTQYF. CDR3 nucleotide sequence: TGTGCCAGCAGCTTATTTTTGGGGGGCGGGGGGGTCTCACATACGCAGTATTTT. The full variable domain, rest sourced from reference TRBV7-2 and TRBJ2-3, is GAGVSQSPSNKVTEKGKDVELRCDPISGHTALYWYRQSLGQGLEFLIYFQGNSAPDKSGLPSDRFSAERTGGSVSTLTIQRTQQEDSAVYLCASSLFLGGGGVSHTQYFGPGTRLTVL.

CDR3: CASSETGGENTEAFF. CDR3 bases: TGTGCCAGCAGTGAGACAGGGGGCGAAAACACTGAAGCTTTCTTT. This chain joins TRBV6-5 and TRBJ1-1; TRBD1 matches 10 bases. The CDR3 has 15 residues. After removal of 5 bases from V and 2 bases from J, the junction contained 5 bases not matched to a gene. Per the germline V gene, CDR1 is MNHEY and CDR2 is SVGAGI.

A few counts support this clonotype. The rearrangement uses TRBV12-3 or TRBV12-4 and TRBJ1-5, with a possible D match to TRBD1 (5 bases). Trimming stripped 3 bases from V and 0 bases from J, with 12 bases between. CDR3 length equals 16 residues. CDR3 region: CASSFSTASSNQPQHF. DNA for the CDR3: TGTGCCAGCAGTTTCTCGACAGCCTCTAGCAATCAGCCCCAGCATTTT.

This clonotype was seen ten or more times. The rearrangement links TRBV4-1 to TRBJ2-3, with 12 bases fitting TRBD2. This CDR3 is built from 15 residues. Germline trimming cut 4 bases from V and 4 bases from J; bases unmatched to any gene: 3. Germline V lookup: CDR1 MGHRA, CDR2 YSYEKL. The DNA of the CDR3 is TGCGCCAGCAGCCCACTAGCGGGAGGATCAGATACGCAGTATTTT. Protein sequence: CASSPLAGGSDTQYF.

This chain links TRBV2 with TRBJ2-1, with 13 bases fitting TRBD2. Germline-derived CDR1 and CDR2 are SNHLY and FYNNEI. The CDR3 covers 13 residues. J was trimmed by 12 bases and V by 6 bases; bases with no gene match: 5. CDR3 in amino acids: CASRGTSGMLQFF. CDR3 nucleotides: TGTGCCAGCAGGGGGACTAGCGGGATGTTGCAGTTCTTC. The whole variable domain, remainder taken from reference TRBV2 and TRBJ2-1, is EPEVTQTPSHQVTQMGQEVILRCVPISNHLYFYWYRQILGQKVEFLVSFYNNEISEKSEIFDDQFSVERPDGSNFTLKIRSTKLEDSAMYFCASRGTSGMLQFFGPGTRLTVL.

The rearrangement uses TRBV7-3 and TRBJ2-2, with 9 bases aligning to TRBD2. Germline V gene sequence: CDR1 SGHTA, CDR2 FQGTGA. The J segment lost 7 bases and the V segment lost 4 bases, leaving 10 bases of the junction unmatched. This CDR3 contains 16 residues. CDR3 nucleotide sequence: TGTGCCAGCAGCTGGGTGGGCGGGAGGGCCGACGGGGAGCTGTTTTTT. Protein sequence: CASSWVGGRADGELFF.

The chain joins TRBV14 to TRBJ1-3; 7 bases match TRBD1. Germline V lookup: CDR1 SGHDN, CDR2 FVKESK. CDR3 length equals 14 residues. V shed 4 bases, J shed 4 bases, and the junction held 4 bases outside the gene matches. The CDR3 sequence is CASSPDRWGNTIYF. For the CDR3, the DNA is TGTGCCAGCAGCCCGGACAGGTGGGGAAACACCATATATTTT.

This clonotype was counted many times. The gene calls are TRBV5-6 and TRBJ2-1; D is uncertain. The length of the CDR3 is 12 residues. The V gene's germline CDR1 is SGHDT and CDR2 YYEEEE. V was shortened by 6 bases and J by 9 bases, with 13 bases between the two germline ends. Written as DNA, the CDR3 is TGTGCCAGCACCTCCAGTAAGGGTGAGCAGTTCTTC. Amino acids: CASTSSKGEQFF.

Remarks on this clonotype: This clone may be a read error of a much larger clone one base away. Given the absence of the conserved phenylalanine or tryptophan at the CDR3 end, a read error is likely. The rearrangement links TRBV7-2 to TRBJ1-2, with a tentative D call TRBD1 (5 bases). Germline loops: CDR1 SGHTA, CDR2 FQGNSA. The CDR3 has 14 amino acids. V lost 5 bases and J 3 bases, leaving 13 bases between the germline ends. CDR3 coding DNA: TGTGCCAGCAGCGAAGTGGGGCGGGACTATGGCTACACCCTC. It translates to CASSEVGRDYGYTL.

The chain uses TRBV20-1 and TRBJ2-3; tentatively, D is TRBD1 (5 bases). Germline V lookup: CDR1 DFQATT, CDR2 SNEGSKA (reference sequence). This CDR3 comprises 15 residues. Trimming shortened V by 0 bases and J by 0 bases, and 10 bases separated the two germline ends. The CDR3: CSAREGHSSTDTQYF. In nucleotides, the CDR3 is TGCAGTGCTAGAGAGGGGCACTCTAGCACAGATACGCAGTATTTT.

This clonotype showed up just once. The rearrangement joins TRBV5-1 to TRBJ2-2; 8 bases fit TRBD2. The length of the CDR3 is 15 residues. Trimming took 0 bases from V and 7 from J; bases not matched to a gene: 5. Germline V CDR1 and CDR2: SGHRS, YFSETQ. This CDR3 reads CASSLEAGTSGELFF. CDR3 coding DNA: TGCGCCAGCAGCTTGGAGGCTGGGACTAGCGGGGAGCTGTTTTTT.

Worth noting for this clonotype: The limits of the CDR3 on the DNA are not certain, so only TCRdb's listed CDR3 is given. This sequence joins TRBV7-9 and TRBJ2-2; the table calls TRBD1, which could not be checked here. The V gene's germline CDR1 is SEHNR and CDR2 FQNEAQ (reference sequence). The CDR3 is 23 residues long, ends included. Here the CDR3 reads CASSIYLCSVGGTGTRNTGELFF.

CDR3 bases: TGTGCCAGCAGCTTGGGGCTCGATAATTCACCCCTCCACTTT. Translated, it gives CASSLGLDNSPLHF. The V and J genes are TRBV25-1 and TRBJ1-6; tentative D call: TRBD1 (5 bases). Germline CDR1 MGHDK, CDR2 SYGVNS. V was clipped by 6 bases and J by 5 bases, with 11 bases between them. CDR3 length: 14 residues. The full variable domain, with the rest looked up from reference TRBV25-1 and TRBJ1-6, is EADIYQTPRYLVIGTGKKITLECSQTMGHDKMYWYQQDPGMELHLIHYSYGVNSTEKGDLSSESTVSRIRTEHFPLTLESARPSHTSQYLCASSLGLDNSPLHFGNGTRLTVT.

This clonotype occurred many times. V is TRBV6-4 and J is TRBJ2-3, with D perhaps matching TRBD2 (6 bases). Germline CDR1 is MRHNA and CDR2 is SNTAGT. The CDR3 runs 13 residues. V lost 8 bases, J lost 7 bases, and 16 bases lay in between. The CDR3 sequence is CASSPGDLNTQYF. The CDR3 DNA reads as TGTGCCAGCTCTCCGGGGGATCTCAATACGCAGTATTTT.

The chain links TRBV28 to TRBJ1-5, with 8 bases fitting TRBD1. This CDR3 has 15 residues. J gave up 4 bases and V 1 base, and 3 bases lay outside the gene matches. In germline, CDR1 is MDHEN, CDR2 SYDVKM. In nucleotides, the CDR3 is TGTGCCAGCAGTTTATTTGGGACAGGAAATCAGCCCCAGCATTTT. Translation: CASSLFGTGNQPQHF.

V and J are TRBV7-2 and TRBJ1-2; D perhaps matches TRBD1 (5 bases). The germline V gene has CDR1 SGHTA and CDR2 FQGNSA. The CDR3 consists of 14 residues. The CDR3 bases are TGTGCTAGAGGCCCGACCGCCCTGGGGGGTGGCTACACCTTC. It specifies CARGPTALGGGYTF.

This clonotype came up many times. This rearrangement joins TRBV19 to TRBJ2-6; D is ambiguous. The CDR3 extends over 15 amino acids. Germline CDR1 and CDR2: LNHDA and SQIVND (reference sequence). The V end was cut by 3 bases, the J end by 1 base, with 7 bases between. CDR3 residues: CASSIQGSGANVLTF. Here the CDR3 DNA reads TGTGCCAGTAGTATTCAAGGGTCTGGGGCCAACGTCCTGACTTTC.

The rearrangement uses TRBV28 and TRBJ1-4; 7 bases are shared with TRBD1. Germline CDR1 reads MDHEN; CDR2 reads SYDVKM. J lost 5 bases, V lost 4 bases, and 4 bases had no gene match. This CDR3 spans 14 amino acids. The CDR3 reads CASSSGTVNEKLFF. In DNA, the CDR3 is TGTGCCAGCAGTTCCGGGACAGTAAATGAAAAACTGTTTTTT.

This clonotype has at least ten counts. DNA for the CDR3: TGCAGTGCTAGAGATCGCAGGGGGAGCAATCAGCCCCAGCATTTT. Its translation is CSARDRRGSNQPQHF. V usage is TRBV20-1 and J usage is TRBJ1-5; 7 bases are shared with TRBD1. Germline V gene lookup returns CDR1 DFQATT and CDR2 SNEGSKA (reference sequence). This CDR3 has 15 residues. V trimming: 0 bases; J trimming: 1 base; junction bases outside the gene matches: 3.

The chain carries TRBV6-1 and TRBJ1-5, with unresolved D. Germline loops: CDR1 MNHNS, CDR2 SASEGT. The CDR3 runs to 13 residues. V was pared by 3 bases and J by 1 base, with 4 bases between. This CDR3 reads CASSEGSNQPQHF. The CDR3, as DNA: TGTGCCAGCAGTGAGGGGAGCAATCAGCCCCAGCATTTT.

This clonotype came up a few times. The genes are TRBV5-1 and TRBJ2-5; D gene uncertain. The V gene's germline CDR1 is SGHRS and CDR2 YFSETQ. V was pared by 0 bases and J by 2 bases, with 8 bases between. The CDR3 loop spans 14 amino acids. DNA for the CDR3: TGCGCCAGCAGCTTGGGGTGGACGCAAGAGACCCAGTACTTC. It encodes CASSLGWTQETQYF.

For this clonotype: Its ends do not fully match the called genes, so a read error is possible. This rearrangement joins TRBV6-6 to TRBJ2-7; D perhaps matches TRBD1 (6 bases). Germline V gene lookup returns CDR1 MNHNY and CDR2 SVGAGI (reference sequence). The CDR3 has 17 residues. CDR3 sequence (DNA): TGTGTCAGCAGTTACTCTCCGGGACACACCTACTCCTACGAGCAGTACTTC. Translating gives CVSSYSPGHTYSYEQYF.

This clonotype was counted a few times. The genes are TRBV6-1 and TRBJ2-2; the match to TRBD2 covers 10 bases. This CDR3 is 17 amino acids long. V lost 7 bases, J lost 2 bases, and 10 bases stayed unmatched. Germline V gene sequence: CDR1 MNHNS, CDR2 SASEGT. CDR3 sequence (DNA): TGTGCCAGCAAAGTTATAGGACTAGCGGTAAACACCGGGGAGCTGTTTTTT. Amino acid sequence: CASKVIGLAVNTGELFF.

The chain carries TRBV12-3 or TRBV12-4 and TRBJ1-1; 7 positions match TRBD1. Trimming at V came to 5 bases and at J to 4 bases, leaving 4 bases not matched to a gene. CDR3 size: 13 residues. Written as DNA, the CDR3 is TGTGCCAGCAGTCCTGACAGGGCCACTGAAGCTTTCTTT. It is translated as CASSPDRATEAFF.